The source of this T cell receptor beta chain is a study of T cell repertoires in cytomegalovirus infection. The CDR3 loop spans 15 amino acids. Germline CDR1 and CDR2: SNHLY and FYNNEI. J gave up 4 bases and V 3 bases, and 1 base lay outside the gene matches. From the reads, TCRdb called clonotypes with MiXCR, one entry per CDR3 protein. Of about 530,000 distinct CDR3 sequences detected, about 26% appear once; the ten largest clones hold around 14%. The gene calls are TRBV2 and TRBJ2-1; TRBD2 agrees at 12 bases. Sequencing used PBMCs. The TCR originated in a human donor in good health (CMV status not recorded). Some clones in this sample may be carry-over from other donors' samples. The CDR3 DNA sequence: TGTGCCAGCAGTGACGGACTAGCGGGATACAATGAGCAGTTCTTC. Amino acids: CASSDGLAGYNEQFF.